Each of the 4 T cell receptor beta chains below was sequenced from the same sample in a study of OX40 agonist ivuxolimab in advanced cancers. Profiled with immunoSEQ multiplex PCR; TCRdb holds only in-frame clones, not every one. This sample has about 83,000 clones, with 65% to 90% found just once. The source material was CD4+ or CD8+ T cells sorted from blood, sampled in a trial of the OX40 agonist ivuxolimab. The receptors here all came from an adult with an advanced solid tumor such as melanoma, head and neck, liver or kidney cancer.

The chain couples TRBV7-9 to TRBJ2-3, with a tentative D call TRBD1 (6 bases). V was trimmed by 0 bases and J by 1 base, leaving 11 bases between them. Germline CDR1 reads SEHNR; CDR2 reads FQNEAQ (reference sequence). This CDR3 comprises 16 residues. This CDR3 is CASSLAPAGGTDTQYF. DNA for the CDR3: TGTGCCAGCAGCTTAGCCCCGGCAGGGGGCACAGATACGCAGTATTTT.

The chain couples TRBV11-3 to TRBJ2-3, with TRBD1 matching 7 bases. The ends lost 5 bases at V and 0 bases at J; junction bases unmatched: 5. CDR1 is SGHNT and CDR2 is YENEEA in the germline V gene. The CDR3 is made up of 15 amino acids. The CDR3 DNA reads as TGTGCCAGCAGCCTCGGGACAGCTAGCACAGATACGCAGTATTTT. Amino acids: CASSLGTASTDTQYF.

The chain joins TRBV11-3 to TRBJ2-3; 10 nucleotides match TRBD1. Per germline, CDR1 SGHNT and CDR2 YENEEA. J was trimmed by 3 bases and V by 3 bases; bases with no gene match: 3. The CDR3 runs 15 residues. In DNA form, the CDR3 reads TGTGCCAGCAGCTTGTTGGACAGGGGGACAGATACGCAGTATTTT. Translating gives CASSLLDRGTDTQYF.

This clone showed up just once. CDR3 loop: CASSEAYTVYGYTF. CDR3 nucleotides: TGTGCCAGCAGTGAAGCGTATACCGTCTATGGCTACACCTTC. This sequence joins TRBV6-1 and TRBJ1-2; D uncertain. V was shortened by 0 bases and J by 4 bases, with 9 bases between the two germline ends. Looked up from germline, CDR1 is MNHNS and CDR2 is SASEGT. This CDR3 spans 14 amino acids.